This is a list of T cell receptor beta chains from one sample in a study of CD8 T cells in ankylosing spondylitis. Via MiXCR, TCRdb re-called the 5' RACE reads, giving one row per CDR3 protein. The sample lists 150,000 to 200,000 distinct CDR3 sequences; 9.8% were seen once. The sample taken for sequencing was blood, either unsorted or a sorted T cell fraction (not recorded which). These receptors were taken from a female donor with ankylosing spondylitis or in good health (not recorded which). CDR3s include the opening cysteine and the closing phenylalanine or tryptophan. The order of the fields is V gene, J gene, D gene, clone size, CDR3 protein, CDR3 DNA. The D gene is left open where the match is weak. For some rows the clone size is stated as once, few or many, or as a class when expanded; others skip it.

>TRBV5-6|TRBJ2-7|TRBD1|few
CASSLEDRTYEQYF
TGTGCCAGCAGCTTGGAGGACAGGACCTACGAGCAGTACTTC
>TRBV19|TRBJ1-5|-|-
CASSILGDQPQHF
TGTGCCAGTAGTATCTTAGGGGATCAGCCCCAGCATTTT
>TRBV12-3/TRBV12-4|TRBJ1-2|TRBD1|many
CASSYTSQGQSYGYTF
TGTGCCAGCAGCTATACTAGTCAGGGACAGTCCTATGGCTACACCTTC
>TRBV6-1|TRBJ1-5|-|-
CASSEEGRGAVDQPQHF
TGTGCCAGCAGTGAAGAGGGCCGGGGGGCGGTTGATCAGCCCCAGCATTTT
>TRBV6-5|TRBJ2-4|-|few
CASSYGLRGNIQYF
TGTGCCAGCAGTTACGGCTTAAGAGGAAACATTCAGTACTTC
>TRBV20-1|TRBJ2-1|-|few
CSARIPFGPRNEQFF
TGCAGTGCTAGGATCCCGTTTGGGCCAAGGAATGAGCAGTTCTTC
>TRBV13|TRBJ1-2|TRBD1|few
CASSLGQGRYGYTF
TGTGCCAGCAGCTTGGGACAGGGGAGGTATGGCTACACCTTC
>TRBV29-1|TRBJ2-5|TRBD2|-
CSVEGPPREKRPSETQYF
TGCAGCGTTGAAGGCCCCCCGCGGGAGAAACGGCCCTCAGAGACCCAGTACTTC
>TRBV7-9|TRBJ2-5|-|many
CASSLGSQETQYF
TGTGCCAGCAGTTTAGGGAGTCAAGAGACCCAGTACTTC
>TRBV7-9|TRBJ2-3|-|-
CASNPPTDTQYF
TGTGCCAGCAACCCCCCCACAGATACGCAGTATTTT
>TRBV6-1|TRBJ1-4|-|-
CASSTYGGPEKLFF
TGTGCCAGCAGTACCTATGGGGGGCCCGAAAAACTGTTTTTT
>TRBV29-1|TRBJ1-1|-|few
CSVTLASMNTEAFF
TGCAGCGTTACCCTGGCCTCCATGAACACTGAAGCTTTCTTT
>TRBV4-3|TRBJ1-1|TRBD1|-
CASSPSDRVGSEAFF
TGCGCCAGCAGCCCATCAGACAGGGTAGGGAGTGAAGCTTTCTTT
>TRBV20-1|TRBJ2-7|-|-
CSARGAAASYEQYF
TGCAGTGCTAGAGGTGCAGCAGCCTCCTACGAGCAGTACTTC
>TRBV7-9|TRBJ2-5|TRBD2|few
CASSLGGGRETQYF
TGTGCCAGCAGCTTAGGCGGCGGGAGGGAGACCCAGTACTTC
>TRBV7-2|TRBJ1-2|TRBD1|many
CASSPTGTVYGYTF
TGTGCCAGCAGCCCCACCGGGACAGTTTATGGCTACACCTTC
>TRBV5-5|TRBJ1-1|-|many
CASESGPLEAFF
TGTGCCAGCGAAAGTGGCCCGCTTGAAGCTTTCTTT
>TRBV6-1|TRBJ2-2|-|-
CASSLRLDTGELFF
TGTGCCAGCAGCCTTAGACTCGACACCGGGGAGCTGTTTTTT
>TRBV3-1|TRBJ1-1|-|-
CASSQRGAEAFF
TGTGCCAGCAGCCAAAGGGGAGCTGAAGCTTTCTTT
>TRBV30|TRBJ2-1|TRBD2|few
CAWVAGIEQFF
TGTGCCTGGGTAGCGGGAATTGAGCAGTTCTTC
>TRBV15|TRBJ2-7|-|-
CATSTLRLNEQYF
TGTGCCACCAGCACCCTCAGACTCAACGAGCAGTACTTC
>TRBV7-9|TRBJ2-7|TRBD1|many
CASSSGDRVHEQYF
TGTGCCAGCAGCTCCGGTGACAGGGTCCACGAGCAGTACTTC
>TRBV30|TRBJ2-4|-|few
CAWSPRERVGIQYF
TGTGCCTGGAGTCCCCGGGAAAGGGTCGGCATTCAGTACTTC
>TRBV6-5|TRBJ2-7|-|-
CASSSRTAHYEQYF
TGTGCCAGCAGTTCGCGGACAGCCCACTACGAGCAGTACTTC
>TRBV7-9|TRBJ2-3|-|-
CASTPTWGPADTQYF
TGTGCCAGCACCCCCACTTGGGGGCCAGCGGATACGCAGTATTTT
>TRBV20-1|TRBJ2-1|-|-
CCARAPVTKRDEQFF
TGCTGTGCTAGGGCCCCGGTGACTAAGCGGGATGAGCAGTTCTTC
>TRBV4-3|TRBJ2-1|-|many
CASSQDRLFGSKGSYNEQFF
TGCGCCAGCAGCCAAGATCGACTTTTTGGGAGTAAGGGCTCCTACAATGAGCAGTTCTTC
>TRBV5-1|TRBJ2-1|TRBD2|-
CASSLGLSSGSPEQFF
TGCGCCAGCAGCTTGGGATTGTCTAGCGGGAGCCCTGAGCAGTTCTTC
>TRBV20-1|TRBJ1-2|-|few
CSAIPGPGDHLPGYTF
TGCAGTGCTATCCCCGGGCCAGGGGATCATCTTCCTGGCTACACCTTC
>TRBV15|TRBJ1-1|-|few
CATSKNPQGREGEAFF
TGTGCCACCAGCAAAAACCCCCAAGGGCGGGAGGGTGAAGCTTTCTTT
>TRBV7-2|TRBJ1-2|-|many
CASSLDGPYYGYTF
TGTGCCAGCAGCTTAGATGGGCCCTACTATGGCTACACCTTC